This T cell receptor (beta chain) was captured in a study of T cells expressing NK-cell markers. Whole-study context: Repertoires of TCR beta were obtained from T cells sorted as CD3+CD56+NKG2C+, CD3+CD56+NKG2C- and CD3+CD56-NKG2C+. Of eight sequenced donors, seven were HCMV-seropositive and one HCMV-seronegative. Study findings and constraints: The CD3+CD56-NKG2C+ fraction was also led by these clonotypes in a few donors. Of the CD8+ T cells in a handful of donors, roughly 1.0-7.5% belonged to dominant NKG2C+ clonotypes.

TCRdb reprocessed the 5' RACE reads and reports one entry per CDR3 protein, with no DNA. The sample totals 140,000 or so distinct CDR3 sequences. Germline V gene sequence: CDR1 SEHNR, CDR2 FQNEAQ (reference sequence). This CDR3 has 16 residues. Worth noting for this clonotype: The antigen is undetermined.

The TCR was taken from a man between 18 and 35 years old in good health. The chain combines TRBV7-9 with TRBJ2-6. Material: blood T cells: a sorted CD56 or NKG2C T cell subset, CD4+ or CD8+ T cells, or bulk PBMC T cells (not recorded which). CDR3 loop: CASSHLQGSGANVLTF.